This TCR beta chain was identified during a study of cytomegalovirus exposure and HLA in healthy donors. The study, taken as a whole, reports: In a later analysis, productive TCRs from donors in an Asian-associated ancestry cluster reportedly carried fewer N-insertions than the cohort mean. Association of around 17,000 TCR beta sequences with HLA alleles was found at 0.05 false discovery rate in a later analysis. Available immune exposure information was restricted to CMV serostatus only. Some V segments, TRBV6-2 and TRBV6-3 among them, were indistinguishable and were therefore excluded.

This CDR3 is 14 amino acids long. V lost 0 bases and J 1 base, leaving 4 bases between the germline ends. Germline values: CDR1 SGHVS, CDR2 FQNEAQ. Details on this clone: Its antigen is not known.

A multiplex PCR was run with 60 Vbeta primers and 13 Jbeta primers. Profiling relied on immunoSEQ multiplex PCR, and the TCRdb table lists in-frame clones only, not all of them. Of roughly 190,000 clones in the sample, about 80% were seen once. The TCR sequence derives from a woman aged 50 to 60 in good health and CMV-seropositive. The chain has TRBV7-8 and TRBJ1-3; D call uncertain. Sequences were obtained from PBMCs. In DNA form, the CDR3 reads TGTGCCAGCAGCTTAGCCCTTTCTGGAAACACCATATATTTT. As protein: CASSLALSGNTIYF.